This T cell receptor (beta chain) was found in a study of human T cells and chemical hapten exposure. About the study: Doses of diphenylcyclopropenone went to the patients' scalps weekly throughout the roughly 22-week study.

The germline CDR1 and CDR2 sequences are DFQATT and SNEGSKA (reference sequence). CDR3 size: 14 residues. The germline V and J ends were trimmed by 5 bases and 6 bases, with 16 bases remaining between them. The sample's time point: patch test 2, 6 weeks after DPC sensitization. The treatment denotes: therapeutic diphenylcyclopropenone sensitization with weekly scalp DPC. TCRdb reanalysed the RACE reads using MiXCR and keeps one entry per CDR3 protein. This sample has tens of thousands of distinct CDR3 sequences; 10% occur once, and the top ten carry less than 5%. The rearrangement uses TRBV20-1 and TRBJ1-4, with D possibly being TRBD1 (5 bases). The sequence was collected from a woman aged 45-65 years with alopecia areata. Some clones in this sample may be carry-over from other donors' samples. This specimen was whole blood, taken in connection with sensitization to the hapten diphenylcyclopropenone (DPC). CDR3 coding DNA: TGCAGTGCTGTAGTCGGGACTGAATATGAAAAACTGTTTTTT. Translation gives CSAVVGTEYEKLFF.